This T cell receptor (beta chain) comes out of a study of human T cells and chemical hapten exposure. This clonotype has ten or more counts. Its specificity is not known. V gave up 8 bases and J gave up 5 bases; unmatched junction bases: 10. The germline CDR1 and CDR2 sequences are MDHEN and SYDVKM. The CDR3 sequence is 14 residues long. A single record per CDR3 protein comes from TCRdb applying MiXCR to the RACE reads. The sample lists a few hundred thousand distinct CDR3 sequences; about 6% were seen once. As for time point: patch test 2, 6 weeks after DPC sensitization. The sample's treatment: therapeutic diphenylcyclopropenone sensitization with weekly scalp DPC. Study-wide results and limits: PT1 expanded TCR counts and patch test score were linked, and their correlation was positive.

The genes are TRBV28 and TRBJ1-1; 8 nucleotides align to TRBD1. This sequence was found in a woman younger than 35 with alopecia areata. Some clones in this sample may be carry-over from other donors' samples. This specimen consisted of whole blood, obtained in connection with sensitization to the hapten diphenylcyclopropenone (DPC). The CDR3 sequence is CASGQGRGVTEAFF. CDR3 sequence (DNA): TGTGCCAGCGGACAGGGTCGCGGTGTAACTGAAGCTTTCTTT.